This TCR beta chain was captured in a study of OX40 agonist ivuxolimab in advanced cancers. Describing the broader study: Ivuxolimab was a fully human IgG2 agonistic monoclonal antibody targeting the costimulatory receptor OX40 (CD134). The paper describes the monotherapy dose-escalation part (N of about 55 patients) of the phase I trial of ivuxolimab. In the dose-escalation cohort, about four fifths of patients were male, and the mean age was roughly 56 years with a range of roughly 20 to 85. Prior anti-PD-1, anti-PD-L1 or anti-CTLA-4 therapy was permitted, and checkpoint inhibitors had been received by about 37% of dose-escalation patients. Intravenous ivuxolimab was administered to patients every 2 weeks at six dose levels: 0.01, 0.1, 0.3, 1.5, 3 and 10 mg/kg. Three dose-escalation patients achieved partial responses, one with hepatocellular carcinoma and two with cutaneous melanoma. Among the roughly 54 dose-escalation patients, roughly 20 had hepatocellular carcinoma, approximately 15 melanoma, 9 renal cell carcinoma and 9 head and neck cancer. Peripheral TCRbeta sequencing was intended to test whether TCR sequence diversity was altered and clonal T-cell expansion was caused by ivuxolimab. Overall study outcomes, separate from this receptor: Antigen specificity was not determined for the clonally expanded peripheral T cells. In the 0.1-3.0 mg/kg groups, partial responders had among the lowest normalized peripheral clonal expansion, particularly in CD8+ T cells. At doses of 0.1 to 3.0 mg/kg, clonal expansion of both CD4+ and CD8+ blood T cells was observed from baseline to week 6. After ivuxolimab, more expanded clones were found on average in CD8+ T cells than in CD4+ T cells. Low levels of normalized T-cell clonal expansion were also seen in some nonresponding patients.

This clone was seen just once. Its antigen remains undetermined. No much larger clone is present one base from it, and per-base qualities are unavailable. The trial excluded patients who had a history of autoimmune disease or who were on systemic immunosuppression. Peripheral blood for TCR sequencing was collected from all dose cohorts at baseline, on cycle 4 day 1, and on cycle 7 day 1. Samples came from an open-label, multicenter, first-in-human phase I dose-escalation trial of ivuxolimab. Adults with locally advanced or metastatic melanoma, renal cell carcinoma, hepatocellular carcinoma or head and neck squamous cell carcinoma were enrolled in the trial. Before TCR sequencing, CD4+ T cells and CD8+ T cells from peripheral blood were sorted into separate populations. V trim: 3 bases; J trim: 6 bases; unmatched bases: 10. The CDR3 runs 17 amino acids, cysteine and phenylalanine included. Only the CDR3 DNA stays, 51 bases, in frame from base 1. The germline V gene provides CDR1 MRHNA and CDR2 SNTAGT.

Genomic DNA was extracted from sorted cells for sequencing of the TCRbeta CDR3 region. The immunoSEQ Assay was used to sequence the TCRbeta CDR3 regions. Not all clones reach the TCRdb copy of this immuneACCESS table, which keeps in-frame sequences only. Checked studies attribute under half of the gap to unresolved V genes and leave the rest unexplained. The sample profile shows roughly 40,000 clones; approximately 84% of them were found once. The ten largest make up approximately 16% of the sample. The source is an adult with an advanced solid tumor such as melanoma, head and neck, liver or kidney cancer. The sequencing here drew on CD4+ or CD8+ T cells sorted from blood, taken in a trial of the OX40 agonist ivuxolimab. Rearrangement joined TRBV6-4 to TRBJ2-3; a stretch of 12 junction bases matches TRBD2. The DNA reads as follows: TGTGCCAGCAGTGAAAGGCTAGCGGGAGGGCCGGGGGATACGCAGTATTTT. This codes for CASSERLAGGPGDTQYF.